This TCR beta chain is from a study of somatic mutations in cytotoxic T cells in rheumatoid arthritis (dated 2017 in TCRdb). Study-wide context: Peripheral blood (roughly 33 ml EDTA) was collected from patients immediately after diagnosis and before any treatment began. In newly diagnosed rheumatoid arthritis without treatment, the study examined if expanded CD8+ T-cell clones harbor somatic mutations, relying on TCRB deep sequencing to characterize clonality. TCRB deep sequencing covered roughly 60 patients with rheumatoid arthritis along with around 22 healthy controls. Sorted V beta1+ cells also underwent TCRB sequencing, and some V beta antibody-stained T-cell populations were flow-sorted at nearly 100% purity on a FACSAria II or Sony SH800. Patients and controls did not essentially differ in median age, which was nearly identical between the groups. Study-level results and caveats: The antigen targets of the expanded CD8+ clones were unknown, and absence from virus-specific databases did not rule out viral specificity. The slight TRBV07 underrepresentation in patients was not adjusted for multiple comparisons. Rheumatoid arthritis patients and age-matched healthy controls did not significantly differ in CD8+ T-cell clonality. Healthy controls showed no age-related increase in CD8+ clonality, whereas patients did (Spearman r ≈ 0.49). Several identical CD8+ TCRB sequences were found in both blood and synovial fluid, and in 8 of 65 patients the largest CD8+ clone exceeded 20% of CD8+ cells.

The trim is 0 bases for V and 2 bases for J, with a gap of 6 bases between the germline ends. From the cysteine up to the phenylalanine, the CDR3 has a length of 13 residues. The kept DNA is CDR3 alone, 39 bases in frame from the first base. The germline V gene specifies SGHRS as CDR1 and YFSETQ as CDR2. TCRB CDR3 sequencing used the immunoSEQ assay on genomic DNA. The source study handled its data this way. Only a few patient CD8+ clones larger than 1% matched published virus-specific TCRB sequences when compared against them. Analyses were restricted to productive TCRB rearrangements. Clonality was calculated as a Shannon entropy-based productive clonality index, and a clone was defined by a unique TCRB CDR3 sequence. The template counts of each clone relative to the total templates per sample were used to calculate repertoire overlap between two samples. A correlation with a Spearman r of around 0.6 was found between V-gene usage by flow cytometry and V-gene usage by TCRB sequencing. Not all clones reach the TCRdb copy of this immuneACCESS table, which keeps in-frame sequences only. Checked studies attribute under half of the gap to unresolved V genes and leave the rest unexplained. The V and J calls and clone size are taken from that table; D and trimming were inferred from the DNA. The sample profile shows some 11,000 clones; around 79% of them were found once. The ten top clones hold approximately 30% of the sample.

In regard to this clone: No antigen is known for it. The record has no base qualities; no much larger clone is one base away.

CD4+ and CD8+ cells were isolated by positive magnetic bead selection on an AutoMACS, and purity was checked by flow cytometry. A TCR V beta antibody panel was used in flow cytometry to screen first for clonal expansions, which were then characterized by TCRB deep sequencing of sorted CD8+ fractions. Peripheral blood mononuclear cells were isolated by Ficoll-Paque PLUS density gradient separation. Using Nucleospin Tissue or Tissue XS kits, DNA was extracted from CD4-enriched, CD8-enriched or PBMC samples, with quantification by a Qubit 2.0 fluorometer. The source of this sequence is an adult with rheumatoid arthritis. The chain joins TRBV5-1 to TRBJ2-7, with an unclear D gene assignment. Specimen: CD8+ T cells sorted from blood. CDR3 region: CASSLEVPYEQYF. The sequence in DNA is TGCGCCAGCAGCTTGGAGGTGCCCTACGAGCAGTACTTC.